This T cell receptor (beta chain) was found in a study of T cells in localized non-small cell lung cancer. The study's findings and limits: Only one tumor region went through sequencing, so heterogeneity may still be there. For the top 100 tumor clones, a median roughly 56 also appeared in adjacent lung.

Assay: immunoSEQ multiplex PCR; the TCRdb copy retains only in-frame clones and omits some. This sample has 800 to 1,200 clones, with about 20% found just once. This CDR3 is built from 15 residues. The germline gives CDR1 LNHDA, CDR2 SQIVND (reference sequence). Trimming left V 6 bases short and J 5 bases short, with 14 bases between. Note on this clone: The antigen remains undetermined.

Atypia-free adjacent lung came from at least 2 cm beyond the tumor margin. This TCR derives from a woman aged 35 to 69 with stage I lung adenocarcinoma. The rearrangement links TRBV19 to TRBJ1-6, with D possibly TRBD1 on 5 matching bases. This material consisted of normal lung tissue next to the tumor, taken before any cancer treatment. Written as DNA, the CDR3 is TGTGCCAGTAGGAGGTCCAGGGAGGATAATTCACCCCTCCACTTT. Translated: CASRRSREDNSPLHF.